The 8 T cell receptor beta chains below were found in one sample sequenced in a study of cytomegalovirus exposure and HLA in healthy donors. Vbeta (60) and Jbeta (13) primers were used in the PCR. The data were produced by immunoSEQ multiplex PCR, yet TCRdb's version contains in-frame clones alone and is incomplete. The profile shows some 130,000 clones, approximately 80% of them singletons. Sequencing was performed on PBMCs. The receptors here all came from a man aged 25 to 40 in good health and CMV-seronegative.

The chain links TRBV5-4 to TRBJ1-1, with D perhaps matching TRBD1 (6 bases). The CDR3 consists of 15 residues. The germline CDR1 and CDR2 sequences are SGHNT and YYREEE (reference sequence). The V end lost 4 bases, the J end lost 6 bases, and 19 bases lay between the germline ends. The CDR3 here is CASSGGGGLWAEAFF. Here the CDR3 DNA reads TGTGCCAGCAGCGGGGGCGGGGGGCTCTGGGCTGAAGCTTTCTTT.

The rearrangement links TRBV7-2 to TRBJ1-2, with D maybe TRBD1 (6 bases). Germline CDR1 SGHTA, CDR2 FQGNSA. Trimming shortened V by 1 base and J by 10 bases, and 16 bases separated the two germline ends. There are 14 residues in the CDR3. The CDR3 region is CASSLVGAGEDYTF. The CDR3 bases are TGTGCCAGCAGCTTAGTGGGGGCAGGTGAAGACTACACCTTC.

The chain joins TRBV28 to TRBJ1-1, with a possible D match to TRBD1 (6 bases). CDR3 size: 13 residues. Trimming stripped 5 bases from V and 5 bases from J, with 12 bases between. CDR1 is MDHEN, CDR2 SYDVKM, per germline. CDR3 in DNA: TGTGCCAGCAGTCGGACAGTCAGAACTGAAGCTTTCTTT. Its translation: CASSRTVRTEAFF.

This chain joins TRBV2 and TRBJ2-5; tentatively, D is TRBD2 (5 bases). Per germline, CDR1 SNHLY and CDR2 FYNNEI. Trimming removed 6 bases from V and 7 bases from J, with 18 bases in between. The length of the CDR3 is 14 residues. The DNA for the CDR3 is TGTGCCAGCAGGGCTAGCAACTTAGGCGGGACCCAGTACTTC. Its translation is CASRASNLGGTQYF. Full variable domain (outside the CDR3, taken from reference TRBV2 and TRBJ2-5): EPEVTQTPSHQVTQMGQEVILRCVPISNHLYFYWYRQILGQKVEFLVSFYNNEISEKSEIFDDQFSVERPDGSNFTLKIRSTKLEDSAMYFCASRASNLGGTQYFGPGTRLLVL.

The genes are TRBV27 and TRBJ1-2, with 8 positions matching TRBD1. V lost 2 bases and J lost 6; bases outside the gene matches: 5. Per germline, CDR1 MNHEY and CDR2 SMNVEV (reference sequence). The CDR3 spans 14 residues. For the CDR3, the DNA is TGTGCCAGCAGTTTAATGGCAGGGGGCGATGGCTACACCTTC. Translation: CASSLMAGGDGYTF.

This clone has a single count. This chain connects TRBV4-1 to TRBJ2-5; D call uncertain. Between the trimmed V and J ends, which lost 4 bases and 0 bases, there was a span of 6 bases. The germline CDR1 and CDR2 sequences are MGHRA and YSYEKL. The CDR3 runs to 13 residues. CDR3 sequence: CASSRRDQETQYF. The CDR3 DNA reads TGCGCCAGCAGCCGACGGGACCAAGAGACCCAGTACTTC.

The rearrangement uses TRBV27 and TRBJ1-2; D possibly corresponds to TRBD1 (6 bases). This CDR3 is 13 amino acids long. V gave up 5 bases and J gave up 5 bases, with 12 bases separating them. Germline loops: CDR1 MNHEY, CDR2 SMNVEV (reference sequence). CDR3 sequence: CASSRTASYGYTF. CDR3 coding DNA: TGTGCCAGCAGTAGGACAGCCTCGTATGGCTACACCTTC.

The chain joins TRBV29-1 to TRBJ2-3, with 12 positions matching TRBD2. CDR1 and CDR2 from the germline V gene are SQVTM and ANQGSEA. The CDR3 spans 18 residues. With V trimmed by 8 bases and J by 3 bases, 18 bases remained unmatched. DNA of the CDR3: TGCAGCATAGTTGGGGGGGGACTAGCGGGCTACGTGACAGATACGCAGTATTTT. Amino acids: CSIVGGGLAGYVTDTQYF.